The rows below give T cell receptor beta chains drawn from one sample of a study of identical twins. MiXCR was run by TCRdb on the 5' RACE reads, yielding one entry per CDR3 protein. The table has around 200,000 distinct CDR3 sequences, approximately 9% seen once. Sequencing was performed on memory (CD45RO+) T cells sorted from blood. These receptors were taken from a woman aged 18-35 years in good health. The CDR3 runs from the conserved cysteine through the conserved F or W. A D gene is named only where the DNA matches it firmly. Clone size, where shown, is once, few, many, or a class for clones that have expanded.

d_gene | j_gene | len | v_gene | abundance | CDR3aa | CDR3nt
TRBD1 | TRBJ2-2 | 17 | TRBV7-9 | few | CASSSTGEKRNTGELFF | TGTGCCAGCAGCTCAACAGGGGAAAAGAGGAACACCGGGGAGCTGTTTTTT
TRBD2 | TRBJ2-3 | 15 | TRBV20-1 | few | CSAREGLGVTDTQYF | TGCAGTGCTAGAGAGGGACTAGGAGTCACAGATACGCAGTATTTT
. | TRBJ2-7 | 9 | TRBV6-1 | few | CADLYEQYF | TGTGCCGACTTGTACGAGCAGTACTTC
. | TRBJ2-7 | 14 | TRBV7-2 | few | CASSHSGTSYEQYF | TGTGCCAGCAGCCACTCCGGGACATCCTACGAGCAGTACTTC
TRBD1 | TRBJ1-2 | 14 | TRBV15 | many | CATSNGQGNYGYTF | TGTGCCACCAGCAACGGACAGGGAAACTATGGCTACACCTTC
. | TRBJ1-1 | 11 | TRBV2 | few | CASGQNTEAFF | TGTGCCAGTGGACAGAACACTGAAGCTTTCTTT
. | TRBJ2-3 | 16 | TRBV7-6 | . | CASSLSGSPYTDTQYF | TGTGCCAGCAGCCTATCCGGGAGTCCTTACACAGATACGCAGTATTTT
. | TRBJ1-2 | 15 | TRBV9 | few | CASSHVQGVVDGYTF | TGTGCCAGCAGCCACGTGCAGGGAGTGGTGGACGGCTACACCTTC
. | TRBJ2-1 | 16 | TRBV5-1 | few | CASAQLLGMGDNEQFF | TGCGCCAGCGCCCAATTATTAGGGATGGGCGACAATGAGCAGTTCTTC
. | TRBJ1-1 | 12 | TRBV20-1 | . | CSAHNLNTEAFF | TGCAGTGCCCACAACTTGAACACTGAAGCTTTCTTT
. | TRBJ1-3 | 15 | TRBV7-3 | many | CASSLMGAAGNTIYF | TGTGCCAGCAGCTTAATGGGGGCAGCTGGAAACACCATATATTTT
. | TRBJ2-4 | 14 | TRBV20-1 | few | CSARDHTAKNIQYF | TGCAGTGCTAGAGATCATACAGCCAAAAACATTCAGTACTTC
TRBD1 | TRBJ1-2 | 13 | TRBV10-3 | . | CAISESQGASYTF | TGTGCCATCAGTGAGAGCCAGGGGGCGAGCTACACCTTC
. | TRBJ2-2 | 14 | TRBV30 | . | CAWKFGWADGELFF | TGTGCCTGGAAATTCGGGTGGGCAGACGGGGAGCTGTTTTTT
. | TRBJ2-7 | 15 | TRBV11-2 | few | CASSLGQDTSYEQYF | TGTGCCAGCAGCTTAGGTCAGGACACCTCCTACGAGCAGTACTTC
TRBD2 | TRBJ2-2 | 14 | TRBV12-3/TRBV12-4 | many | CASRGTSNTGELFF | TGTGCCAGCAGGGGGACTAGTAACACCGGGGAGCTGTTTTTT
. | TRBJ1-1 | 9 | TRBV23-1 | many | CASNGEAFF | TGCGCCAGCAACGGGGAAGCTTTCTTT
TRBD2 | TRBJ2-1 | 15 | TRBV5-4 | . | CASTHSGRAGDEQFF | TGTGCCAGCACCCATAGCGGGAGGGCCGGCGATGAGCAGTTCTTC
. | TRBJ1-2 | 13 | TRBV7-2 | many | CASIAQGSYGYTF | TGTGCCAGCATCGCACAGGGATCCTATGGCTACACCTTC
. | TRBJ2-1 | 13 | TRBV14 | . | CASSPWTNVGQFF | TGTGCCAGCAGCCCCTGGACTAACGTAGGGCAGTTCTTC
TRBD2 | TRBJ2-5 | 16 | TRBV6-5 | few | CASSYGLAGGQETQYF | TGTGCCAGCAGTTACGGGCTAGCGGGGGGCCAAGAGACCCAGTACTTC
. | TRBJ2-6 | 16 | TRBV14 | . | CASSPGVVSGANVLTF | TGTGCCAGCAGCCCTGGAGTTGTCTCTGGGGCCAACGTCCTGACTTTC
. | TRBJ2-2 | 16 | TRBV7-6 | few | CASSLAGGQNTGELFF | TGTGCCAGCAGCTTAGCGGGTGGACAGAACACCGGGGAGCTGTTTTTT
. | TRBJ1-6 | 13 | TRBV6-1 | . | CASTPRSDSPLHF | TGTGCCAGCACTCCCAGGAGCGATTCACCCCTCCACTTT
. | TRBJ2-6 | 16 | TRBV5-6 | . | CASSFRVISGANVLTF | TGTGCCAGCAGCTTTAGGGTGATCTCTGGGGCCAACGTCCTGACTTTC
TRBD1 | TRBJ1-1 | 16 | TRBV16 | . | CASSPWTGGSNTEAFF | TGTGCCAGCAGCCCTTGGACAGGGGGCTCGAACACTGAAGCTTTCTTT